This is a list of T cell receptor beta chains from one sample in a study of T cells in Graves' hyperthyroidism and ophthalmopathy. TCRdb ran MiXCR on the multiplex PCR reads and lists one entry per CDR3 protein. Found here are 500,000 to 800,000 distinct CDR3 sequences, about 14% of them singletons; the top ten hold 9.5% to 15%. The material sequenced was blood. All receptors derive from a woman aged 50 to 60 with Graves' ophthalmopathy. CDR3s include the opening cysteine and the closing phenylalanine or tryptophan. A D gene is named only where the DNA matches it firmly.

>TRBD1|TRBJ1-5|TRBV7-2
CASSAGQGSSQPQHF
>TRBD2|TRBJ2-3|TRBV28
CASSFSGTTDTQYF
>TRBD2|TRBJ2-3|TRBV20-1
CSAERTSGDLTDTQYF
>.|TRBJ2-3|TRBV5-1
CASSGDSTDTQYF
>.|TRBJ1-5|TRBV29-1
CSVRDRDSNQPQHF
>TRBD1|TRBJ2-7|TRBV5-1
CASSLVGQGTHEQYF
>TRBD1|TRBJ2-1|TRBV20-1
CSARETGGYSYNEQFF
>TRBD1|TRBJ2-7|TRBV6-1
CASHGQGFRSYEQYF
>.|TRBJ2-1|TRBV10-3
CAISEQDNEQFF
>.|TRBJ2-7|TRBV6-1
CASSERSTYEQYF
>.|TRBJ1-2|TRBV20-1
CSARYESNYGYTF
>.|TRBJ1-1|TRBV30
CAWRGRWGRTEAFF
>.|TRBJ2-7|TRBV11-2
CASSFTPGTLYEQYF
>.|TRBJ2-7|TRBV28
CASSSGSGVTYEQYF
>.|TRBJ1-6|TRBV28
CASSAGPKNNSPLHF
>.|TRBJ1-2|TRBV7-2
CASSPNRVYGYTF
>TRBD2|TRBJ2-1|TRBV7-3
CASSLGLGFFNEQFF
>TRBD2|TRBJ2-5|TRBV7-3
CASSTGRSGIETQYF
>TRBD2|TRBJ2-7|TRBV20-1
CSAVRIRASGRASLYEQYF